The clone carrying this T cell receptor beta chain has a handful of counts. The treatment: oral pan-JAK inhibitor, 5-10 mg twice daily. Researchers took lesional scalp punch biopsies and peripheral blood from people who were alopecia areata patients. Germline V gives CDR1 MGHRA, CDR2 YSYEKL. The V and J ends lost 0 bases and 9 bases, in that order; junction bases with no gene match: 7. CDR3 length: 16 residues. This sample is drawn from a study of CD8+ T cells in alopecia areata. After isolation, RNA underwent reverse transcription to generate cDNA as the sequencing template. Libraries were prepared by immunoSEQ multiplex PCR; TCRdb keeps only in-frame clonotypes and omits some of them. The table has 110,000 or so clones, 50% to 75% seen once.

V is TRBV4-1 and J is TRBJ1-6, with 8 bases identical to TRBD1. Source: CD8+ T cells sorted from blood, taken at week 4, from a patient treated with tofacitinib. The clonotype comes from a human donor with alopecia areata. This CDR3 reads CASSQEPDRDLSPLHF. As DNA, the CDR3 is TGCGCCAGCAGCCAAGAACCGGACAGGGATCTTTCACCCCTCCACTTT.